A selection of T cell receptor beta chains follows, all from one sample in a study of regulatory T cells in long-lasting Graves disease. TCRdb passed the multiplex PCR reads through MiXCR, listing each CDR3 protein once. This sample has 390,000 or so distinct CDR3 sequences, with 20% to 25% found just once. Sequencing was performed on peripheral blood mononuclear cells (PBMCs), taken when the disease was refractory, from a patient treated with antithyroid drugs. These receptors came from a woman between 40 and 55 years old with Graves disease. The CDR3 runs from the conserved cysteine through the conserved F or W. The D gene is left open where the match is weak. Size values are once, few and many counts, or a class for expanded clones, and some rows have none.

CAFRSAPGNTIYF	TGTGCCTTCCGCAGTGCCCCTGGAAACACCATATATTTT	-	-	TRBV7-2	TRBJ1-3
CASSLSGHGYTF	TGTGCCAGCAGTTTATCCGGTCATGGCTACACCTTC	-	many	TRBV28	TRBJ1-2
CASSEGTSGKRDTQYF	TGCGCCAGCAGTGAGGGGACTAGCGGAAAACGGGATACGCAGTATTTT	TRBD2	-	TRBV10-1	TRBJ2-3
CASSLVTLGHLYEQYF	TGTGCCAGCAGCTTGGTAACATTGGGACACCTCTACGAGCAGTACTTC	-	few	TRBV5-5	TRBJ2-7
CSARVTETNEKLFF	TGCAGTGCTAGAGTGACCGAAACTAATGAAAAACTGTTTTTT	-	-	TRBV20-1	TRBJ1-4
CSANNGIEAFF	TGCAGTGCTAATAACGGGATTGAAGCTTTCTTT	-	many	TRBV20-1	TRBJ1-1
CASTNQGSYEQYF	TGTGCCAGTACCAATCAGGGGTCCTACGAGCAGTACTTC	-	-	TRBV19	TRBJ2-7
CSYRGDQETQYF	TGCAGCTACCGGGGGGATCAAGAGACCCAGTACTTC	TRBD2	many	TRBV29-1	TRBJ2-5
CSARTGTINQPQHF	TGCAGTGCCCGGACAGGGACAATCAATCAGCCCCAGCATTTT	TRBD1	-	TRBV20-1	TRBJ1-5
CASSTTGVSKNIQYF	TGTGCCAGCAGTACTACAGGGGTCTCCAAAAACATTCAGTACTTC	TRBD1	once	TRBV7-9	TRBJ2-4
CSAEQAQGGAEQYF	TGCAGTGCAGAGCAAGCACAGGGGGGCGCCGAGCAGTACTTC	TRBD1	-	TRBV20-1	TRBJ2-7